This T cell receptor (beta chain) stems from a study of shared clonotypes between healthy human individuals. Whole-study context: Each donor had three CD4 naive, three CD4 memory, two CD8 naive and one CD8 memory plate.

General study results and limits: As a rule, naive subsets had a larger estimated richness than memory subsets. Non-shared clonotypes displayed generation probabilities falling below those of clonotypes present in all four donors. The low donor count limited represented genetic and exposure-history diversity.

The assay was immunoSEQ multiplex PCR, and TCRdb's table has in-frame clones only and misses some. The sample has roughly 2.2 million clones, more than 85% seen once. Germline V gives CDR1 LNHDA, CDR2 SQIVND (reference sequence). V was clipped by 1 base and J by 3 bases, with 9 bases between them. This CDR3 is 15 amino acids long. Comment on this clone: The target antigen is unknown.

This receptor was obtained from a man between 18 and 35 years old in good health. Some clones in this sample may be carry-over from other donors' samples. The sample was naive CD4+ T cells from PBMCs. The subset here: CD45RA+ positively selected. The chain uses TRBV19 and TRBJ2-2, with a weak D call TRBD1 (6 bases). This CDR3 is CASSIAGTHTGELFF. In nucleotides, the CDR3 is TGTGCCAGTAGTATAGCCGGGACACACACCGGGGAGCTGTTTTTT. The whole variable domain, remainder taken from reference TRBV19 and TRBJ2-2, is DGGITQSPKYLFRKEGQNVTLSCEQNLNHDAMYWYRQDPGQGLRLIYYSQIVNDFQKGDIAEGYSVSREKKESFPLTVTSAQKNPTAFYLCASSIAGTHTGELFFGEGSRLTVL.